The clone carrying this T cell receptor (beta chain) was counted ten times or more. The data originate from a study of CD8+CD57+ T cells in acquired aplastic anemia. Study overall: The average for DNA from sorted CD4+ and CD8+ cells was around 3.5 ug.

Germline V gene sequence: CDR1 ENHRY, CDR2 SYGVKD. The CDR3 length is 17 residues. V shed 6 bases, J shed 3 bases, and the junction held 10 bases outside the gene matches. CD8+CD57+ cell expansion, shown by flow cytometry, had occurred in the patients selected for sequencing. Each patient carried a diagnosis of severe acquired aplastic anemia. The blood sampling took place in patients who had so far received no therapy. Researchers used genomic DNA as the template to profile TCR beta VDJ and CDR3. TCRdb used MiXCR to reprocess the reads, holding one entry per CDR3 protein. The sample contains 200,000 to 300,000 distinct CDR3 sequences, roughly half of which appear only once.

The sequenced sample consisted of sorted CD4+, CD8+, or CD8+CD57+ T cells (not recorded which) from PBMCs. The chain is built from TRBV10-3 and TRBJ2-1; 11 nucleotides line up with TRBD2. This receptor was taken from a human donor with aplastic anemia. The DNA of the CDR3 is TGTGCCATCAGACCTGTCGGGCTAGCGGGGGGCTACAATGAGCAGTTCTTC. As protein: CAIRPVGLAGGYNEQFF.